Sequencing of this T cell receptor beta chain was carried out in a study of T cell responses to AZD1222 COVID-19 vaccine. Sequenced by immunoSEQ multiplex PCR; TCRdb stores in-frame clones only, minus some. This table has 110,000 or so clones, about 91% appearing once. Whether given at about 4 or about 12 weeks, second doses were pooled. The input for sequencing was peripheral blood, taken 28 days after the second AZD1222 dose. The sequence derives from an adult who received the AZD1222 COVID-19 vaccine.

The CDR3 nucleotides read TGTGCCAGCAGCCAATCTGCAGGGGGATACAATGAGCAGTTCTTC. It translates to CASSQSAGGYNEQFF. The V and J genes are TRBV3-1 (or the pseudogene TRBV3-2) and TRBJ2-1; TRBD1 aligns across 7 bases. V shed 2 bases and J 4 bases; nucleotides not matched to a gene: 5. There are 15 residues in the CDR3. CDR1 LGHDT and CDR2 YNNKEL come from the germline V gene (reference sequence).